These 5 T cell receptor beta chains were all obtained from the same sample, sequenced in a study of T cells after yellow fever vaccination. TCRdb independently ran MiXCR on the 5' RACE reads; one entry per CDR3 protein. The data show around 320,000 distinct CDR3 sequences, about 10% seen once. The source material was CD4+ T cells sorted from PBMCs, sampled 5 days after the yellow fever booster vaccination. The receptor set was obtained from a man aged 18 to 29 who received the YFV17D yellow fever vaccine.

The genes are TRBV7-2 and TRBJ2-7, with D tentatively TRBD1 (5 bases). Trimming removed 1 base from V and 1 base from J, with 14 bases in between. Per germline, CDR1 SGHTA and CDR2 FQGNSA. This CDR3 has 16 amino acids. This CDR3 is CASSLGGRVLSYEQYF. CDR3 DNA: TGTGCCAGCAGCTTAGGAGGCAGGGTCCTTTCCTACGAGCAGTACTTC.

The rearrangement joins TRBV27 to TRBJ1-1; D is ambiguous. The CDR3 is 14 amino acids. V was clipped by 5 bases and J by 0 bases, with 10 bases between them. Germline V gives CDR1 MNHEY, CDR2 SMNVEV (reference sequence). The CDR3 DNA reads as TGTGCCAGCAGTCCCTCGCGGATGAACACTGAAGCTTTCTTT. Translating it yields CASSPSRMNTEAFF.

This clonotype was counted ten times or more. This chain uses TRBV27 with TRBJ2-5, with 10 positions matching TRBD1. CDR1 and CDR2 (germline): MNHEY, SMNVEV (reference sequence). The CDR3 extends over 19 amino acids. V lost 2 bases to trimming and J lost 3 bases; unmatched junction nucleotides: 15. The chain's CDR3 is CASSLPATGTGEEEETQYF. CDR3 bases: TGTGCCAGCAGTTTACCCGCAACCGGGACAGGGGAGGAGGAAGAGACCCAGTACTTC.

This clonotype was counted between two and nine times. V gene TRBV11-1 combines with J gene TRBJ2-5, with 9 bases that match TRBD1. With V trimmed by 5 bases and J by 1 base, 11 bases remained unmatched. The CDR3 covers 17 residues. From germline, CDR1 is SGHAT and CDR2 FQDESV (reference sequence). CDR3 bases: TGTGCCAGCAGCAAGCGGACAGGGGCGCCCGTCCAAGAGACCCAGTACTTC. This encodes CASSKRTGAPVQETQYF. Supplemented by reference TRBV11-1 and TRBJ2-5, the full variable domain reads EAEVAQSPRYKITEKSQAVAFWCDPISGHATLYWYRQILGQGPELLVQFQDESVVDDSQLPKDRFSAERLKGVDSTLKIQPAELGDSAMYLCASSKRTGAPVQETQYFGPGTRLLVL.

This chain joins TRBV7-8 and TRBJ2-7; 7 bases match TRBD1. The V segment lost 4 bases and the J segment 5 bases; nucleotides outside the gene matches: 8. The CDR3 covers 14 residues. Germline-derived CDR1 and CDR2 are SGHVS and FQNEAQ. The CDR3 is CASSSRQGRHEQYF. In nucleotides, the CDR3 is TGTGCCAGCAGCTCCAGACAGGGACGTCACGAGCAGTACTTC.